This T cell receptor (beta chain) was captured by sequencing in a study of blood T cell repertoires in COVID-19. Study overall: COVID-19 samples from acute and convalescent phases originated in the United States, Italy and Spain. T cells, B-cell-depleted T cells, or PBMCs supplied cDNA or gDNA.

With 3 bases clipped from V and 2 bases from J, the junction kept 10 bases outside the gene matches. The CDR3 has 17 residues. The age range of participants was about 18 to 100 years, with residence in about 25 US areas. Allocation to cohorts depended on clinical history reported by the participants. The repertoire was sequenced with immunoSEQ multiplex PCR; TCRdb's copy has only in-frame clones and lacks some. The data contain about 300,000 clones, around 91% of them seen just once; the ten biggest clones take up around 4.5%. This chain uses TRBV23-1 with TRBJ2-1; 7 nucleotides agree with TRBD2. TRBV23-1 is an ORF for which the function is uncertain. The sample was PBMCs or T cells enriched from blood (not recorded which). The TCR originated in a woman younger than 35 with acute COVID-19. The chain's CDR3 is CASSQGIGGRTYNEQFF. The CDR3 DNA is TGCGCCAGCAGTCAGGGGATCGGCGGGAGAACCTACAATGAGCAGTTCTTC.